This T cell receptor (beta chain) was identified during a study of CD8 T cells in ankylosing spondylitis (dated by TCRdb to about 2017). Regarding the study in general: T cell receptor beta repertoires were profiled in healthy donors and ankylosing spondylitis patients so that disease-linked TCR variants could be found. In total, the full study cohort was made up of roughly 110 healthy donors and more than 20 ankylosing spondylitis patients. Peripheral blood samples were taken, and synovial fluid was additionally collected from ankylosing spondylitis patients.

Instrument used: Illumina HiSeq 2500. TCR beta libraries were prepared by quantitative 5'-RACE with molecular barcodes. The study's own analysis went as follows. A new computational method, built on a probabilistic model of VDJ rearrangement, was used to identify disease-linked TCR variants. The public reads were reanalyzed by TCRdb: fastp trimming at Q25, MiXCR alignment, in-frame beta chains only. Under each unique CDR3 protein, matching rows form one entry showing the most common genes and DNA. TCRdb's processing, not the authors', yielded these V and J calls. For this sample there are fewer than 550,000 distinct CDR3 sequences; approximately 5% appear just once. The biggest ten clones account for around 3.6% of the sample. On the study overall, not on this receptor specifically: A TCR beta motif of seven or eight highly homologous amino acid variants appeared characteristic of blood from ankylosing spondylitis patients. A CD8+ phenotype was shown by the disease-linked clones, which were found at relatively low frequencies in peripheral blood. The disease-linked clones were reported to be significantly enriched in matched synovial fluid samples from ankylosing spondylitis patients. Some motif variants were previously reported in synovial fluid and blood of reactive arthritis patients, suggesting common disease-initiation mechanisms.

This clonotype has ten or more counts. The antigen this receptor binds is unknown. Base qualities are not at hand, and no much larger clone is one base apart. The TCR originated in a male donor with ankylosing spondylitis. Sequencing was performed on blood, either unsorted or a sorted T cell fraction (not recorded which).

The CDR3 sequence is CASSLAGTRGGYTF. The DNA reads TGTGCCAGCAGTTTAGCCGGGACCCGAGGGGGCTACACCTTC. The rearrangement joined TRBV28 to TRBJ1-2, and TRBD1 may be the D gene, going by 5 matching bases. The junction shows trimming of 2 bases on V and 8 bases on J, plus 15 bases between the germline ends. According to the germline V gene, CDR1 reads MDHEN and CDR2 reads SYDVKM. CDR3 length: 14 amino acids, cysteine to phenylalanine. The entry retains the CDR3 DNA only, 42 bases that are in frame from base 1.